Following are 3 T cell receptor beta chains from one sample sequenced in a study of T cells in localized non-small cell lung cancer. Produced via immunoSEQ multiplex PCR; TCRdb's table is partial and in-frame only. Here the sample spans about 4,500 clones, more than 25% being singletons. The sequencing here drew on lung tumor tissue, taken before any cancer treatment. The origin of the receptors is a male donor at least 60 years old with stage I lung adenocarcinoma.

The sample holds a few counts of this clone. Here the CDR3 DNA reads TGCAGCGTTGGGACAGGCCCCTACGAGCAGTACTTC. Residues: CSVGTGPYEQYF. The chain employs TRBV29-1 and TRBJ2-7, with 7 nucleotides matching TRBD1. Germline V CDR1 and CDR2: SQVTM, ANQGSEA. The trim removed 4 bases at V and 2 bases at J, leaving 2 bases unmatched. The CDR3 is 12 amino acids.

The V and J genes are TRBV30 and TRBJ2-7; TRBD1 might be the D (6 bases). The V gene lost 3 bases and the J gene lost 4 bases, with 7 bases spanning the gap. Germline V gives CDR1 GTSNPN, CDR2 SVGIG (reference sequence). The CDR3 is made up of 11 amino acids. The chain's CDR3 is CAWSDRYEQYF. Written as DNA, the CDR3 is TGTGCCTGGAGCGACAGGTACGAGCAGTACTTC.

In the case of this clone: A junction boundary mismatches the germline segment, possibly from a read error. The CDR3 sequence: CAISGGSGGPMNTEAFF. Written as DNA, the CDR3 is TGTGCCATCAGTGGGGGCTCGGGGGGCCCCATGAACACTGAAGCTTTCTTT. J is TRBJ1-1 and V is TRBV6-8; D is perhaps TRBD1 (6 bases). This CDR3 comprises 17 residues. Germline lookup yields CDR1 MNHGY and CDR2 SAAAGT.